This T cell receptor (beta chain) was found in a study of cytomegalovirus exposure and HLA in healthy donors. CDR3 length equals 12 residues. Trimming cost V 10 bases and J 6 bases, with 10 bases left between them. Germline V CDR1 and CDR2: SNHLY, FYNNEI. PCR amplification relied on 60 Vbeta primers (plus 13 Jbeta primers). Profiled with immunoSEQ multiplex PCR; TCRdb holds only in-frame clones, not every one. This table has 110,000 or so clones, 60% to 80% appearing once. This clone is a singleton in its sample. The TCR comes from a man younger than 35 in good health and CMV-seropositive. The rearrangement joins TRBV2 to TRBJ1-6; D might be TRBD1 (5 bases). Sequences were obtained from PBMCs. The CDR3 region has the DNA TGTGCCATACGACAGACTAATTCACCCCTCCACTTT. Its translation is CAIRQTNSPLHF.